The 27 T cell receptor beta chains given below trace back to one sample, sequenced in a study of cytomegalovirus exposure and HLA in healthy donors. Use of 60 Vbeta and 13 Jbeta primers characterized the PCR. Using immunoSEQ multiplex PCR, the repertoire was profiled, and TCRdb retains in-frame clones only, with some absent. The data hold more than 100,000 clones, with 65% to 85% observed a single time. Specimen: PBMCs. The receptor source for this set is a man in his forties or fifties in good health and CMV-seronegative.

The gene calls are TRBV6-5 and TRBJ1-1; no definite D call. V dropped 10 bases and J dropped 8 bases, with 14 bases sitting between them. Germline assignment: CDR1 MNHEY and CDR2 SVGAGI. CDR3 length equals 11 residues. CDR3 coding DNA: TGTGCCACCCGAGTCGGGTCGGAAGCTTTCTTT. Protein product: CATRVGSEAFF.

This chain joins TRBV28 and TRBJ1-3, with D maybe TRBD1 (6 bases). Germline CDR1 and CDR2: MDHEN and SYDVKM. This CDR3 spans 17 amino acids. V was trimmed by 7 bases and J by 6 bases, leaving 25 bases between them. The CDR3 here is CASTEQGTIIRENTIYF. The DNA of the CDR3 is TGTGCCAGCACTGAACAGGGTACCATCATTCGGGAAAACACCATATATTTT.

This clone has a handful of counts. The CDR3 loop is CASSTRGLAGGEFF. As DNA, the CDR3 is TGTGCCAGTAGTACCCGGGGACTAGCGGGAGGGGAGTTCTTC. The chain employs TRBV19 and TRBJ2-1; 16 positions agree with TRBD2. CDR3 length equals 14 residues. The trim removed 4 bases at V and 14 bases at J, leaving 5 bases unmatched. Germline V gene lookup returns CDR1 LNHDA and CDR2 SQIVND (reference sequence).

This sequence joins TRBV5-1 and TRBJ1-1; 7 bases match TRBD1. After removal of 0 bases from V and 4 bases from J, the junction contained 9 bases not matched to a gene. CDR1 and CDR2 (germline): SGHRS, YFSETQ. The CDR3 runs 16 residues. CDR3 residues: CASSLATTGWRTEAFF. CDR3 in DNA: TGCGCCAGCAGCTTGGCGACGACAGGGTGGCGCACTGAAGCTTTCTTT.

The CDR3 here is CASSYNRDPPYEQYF. The CDR3 nucleotides are TGCGCCAGCAGCTACAACAGGGATCCCCCCTACGAGCAGTACTTC. This chain joins TRBV5-1 and TRBJ2-7; possible D gene TRBD1, 6 bases. Germline assignment: CDR1 SGHRS and CDR2 YFSETQ. The CDR3 covers 15 residues. With 3 bases removed from V and 2 bases from J, the gap between germline ends came to 15 bases.

V is TRBV28 and J is TRBJ2-2, with 10 bases identical to TRBD2. Germline V gene data show CDR1 as MDHEN and CDR2 as SYDVKM. The junction had 11 bases not matched to a gene; V was cut back by 8 bases and J by 5 bases. The CDR3 covers 16 residues. CDR3 in DNA: TGTGCCAGCGGAATAGCGGGAGGAACGGGGACCGGGGAGCTGTTTTTT. Translation gives CASGIAGGTGTGELFF.

The V gene is TRBV19, the J gene TRBJ2-7, with a possible D match to TRBD2 (6 bases). Germline V CDR1 and CDR2: LNHDA, SQIVND (reference sequence). Trimming left V 3 bases short and J 6 bases short, with 12 bases between. The CDR3 spans 13 residues. The CDR3 coding sequence is TGTGCCAGTAGTATGGGACTGGCAGGCGAGCAGTACTTC. This gives the protein CASSMGLAGEQYF.

The chain couples TRBV5-1 to TRBJ1-1; D not certain. From germline, CDR1 is SGHRS and CDR2 YFSETQ. The CDR3 is 15 residues long. Trimming shortened V by 7 bases and J by 0 bases, and 16 bases separated the two germline ends. The CDR3 sequence is CASRLRGPVNTEAFF. CDR3 nucleotide sequence: TGCGCCAGCCGGCTCCGGGGTCCTGTGAACACTGAAGCTTTCTTT.

Points on this clone: One end of the junction varies from germline; a read error may be responsible. This sample also contains other DNA sequences that code for the same CDR3. The rearrangement uses TRBV7-3 and TRBJ1-1, with 7 bases identical to TRBD1. CDR3 size: 14 residues. CDR1 and CDR2 from the germline V gene are SGHTA and FQGTGA. The CDR3 DNA sequence: TGTGCCAGCGGTACAGGGGAACCGAACACTGAAGCTTTCTTC. As protein: CASGTGEPNTEAFF.

This sequence joins TRBV25-1 and TRBJ1-2, with 9 bases matching TRBD1. The J segment lost 2 bases and the V segment lost 0 bases, leaving 1 base of the junction unmatched. Germline CDR1 and CDR2: MGHDK and SYGVNS. The CDR3 contains 15 residues. CDR3 loop: CASSEYGQGNYGYTF. The CDR3 DNA reads TGTGCCAGCAGTGAATATGGACAGGGGAACTATGGCTACACCTTC.

Concerning this clone itself: One end of the junction fails to match germline, which may point to a read error. The chain uses TRBV7-9 and TRBJ1-3; D is perhaps TRBD1 (5 bases). CDR1 and CDR2 from the germline V gene are SEHNR and FQNEAQ (reference sequence). The CDR3 has 15 amino acids. In DNA, the CDR3 is TGTTCCAGCAGCCCGCGGAGGGGTTGGGGAAACACCATATATTTT. Amino acids: CSSSPRRGWGNTIYF.

The J gene is TRBJ1-1, the V gene TRBV30; the D gene is possibly TRBD1 (5 bases). This CDR3 region has 12 residues. V dropped 7 bases and J dropped 5 bases, with 14 bases sitting between them. Germline CDR1 and CDR2: GTSNPN and SVGIG (reference sequence). The CDR3 is CASEGRRTEAFF. The CDR3 coding sequence is TGTGCCTCGGAGGGGAGACGGACTGAAGCTTTCTTT.

For the CDR3, the DNA is TGTGCCAGCAGACCGTACCCCGGACAGGGGTTCCACGAGCAGTACTTC. It is translated as CASRPYPGQGFHEQYF. The chain recombines TRBV7-2 with TRBJ2-7, with 9 bases matching TRBD1. Germline CDR1 is SGHTA and CDR2 is FQGNSA. The CDR3 is 16 residues long. The junction had 14 bases not matched to a gene; V was cut back by 6 bases and J by 5 bases.

The chain combines TRBV28 with TRBJ2-5, with 10 bases lining up with TRBD1. The CDR3 contains 15 residues. In germline, CDR1 is MDHEN, CDR2 SYDVKM. V lost 5 bases and J lost 2; bases outside the gene matches: 5. As DNA, the CDR3 is TGTGCCAGCAGTCGAGGGGGACAGGGGCAAGAGACCCAGTACTTC. Amino acid sequence: CASSRGGQGQETQYF.

This rearrangement joins TRBV11-2 to TRBJ2-7; D might be TRBD1 (5 bases). V dropped 0 bases and J dropped 7 bases, with 16 bases sitting between them. The length of the CDR3 is 15 residues. The germline gives CDR1 SGHAT, CDR2 FQNNGV. The CDR3 protein is CASSLEPGPVREQYF. DNA for the CDR3: TGTGCCAGCAGCTTAGAGCCAGGGCCGGTGAGGGAGCAGTACTTC.

The V and J genes are TRBV7-2 and TRBJ2-3, with D perhaps matching TRBD1 (5 bases). Germline V gene data show CDR1 as SGHTA and CDR2 as FQGNSA. The CDR3 is made up of 14 amino acids. The V and J ends lost 3 bases and 2 bases respectively, with 9 bases between them. In DNA form, the CDR3 reads TGTGCCAGCAGCTTTGACAGTTACACAGATACGCAGTATTTT. Its protein is CASSFDSYTDTQYF.

The chain carries TRBV2 and TRBJ2-7; perhaps TRBD2 as D (6 bases). CDR3 length: 14 amino acids. V lost 8 bases to trimming and J lost 4 bases, with 18 bases between them. Looked up from germline, CDR1 is SNHLY and CDR2 is FYNNEI. The CDR3 DNA reads as TGTGCCAGCGGCGCCTGGAGGGCGGGGTACGAGCAGTACTTC. This encodes CASGAWRAGYEQYF. Looking up the rest from reference TRBV2 and TRBJ2-7 gives the full variable domain: EPEVTQTPSHQVTQMGQEVILRCVPISNHLYFYWYRQILGQKVEFLVSFYNNEISEKSEIFDDQFSVERPDGSNFTLKIRSTKLEDSAMYFCASGAWRAGYEQYFGPGTRLTVT.

The chain carries TRBV4-3 and TRBJ1-1; D is possibly TRBD1 (5 bases). Trimming removed 0 bases at V and 0 bases at J, with 8 bases between. CDR3 length: 15 residues. Germline V gene sequence: CDR1 LGHNA, CDR2 YSLEER. CDR3 in amino acids: CASSQDQGLNTEAFF. The DNA of the CDR3 is TGCGCCAGCAGCCAAGATCAGGGTTTGAACACTGAAGCTTTCTTT.

The rearrangement uses TRBV10-3 and TRBJ2-1; 11 nucleotides line up with TRBD1. Trimming cost V 3 bases and J 8 bases; bases outside gene matches: 9. CDR3 length: 16 amino acids. CDR1 is ENHRY, CDR2 SYGVKD, per germline. The chain's CDR3 is CAISDRDRGKGDEQFF. The CDR3 DNA reads TGTGCCATCAGTGACCGGGACAGGGGGAAAGGGGATGAGCAGTTCTTC.

V is TRBV7-3 and J is TRBJ2-2; D not certain. CDR1 is SGHTA and CDR2 is FQGTGA in the germline V gene. The CDR3 runs to 16 residues. V lost 5 bases, J lost 3 bases, and 16 bases lay in between. This CDR3 is CASSPKSTSDTGELFF. The CDR3 DNA reads TGTGCCAGCAGCCCCAAAAGTACGAGCGACACCGGGGAGCTGTTTTTT.

This clone was counted a single time. CDR3 in amino acids: CASRGTSATYEQYF. DNA of the CDR3: TGCGCCAGCAGGGGGACTAGCGCAACCTACGAGCAGTACTTC. The chain links TRBV10-2 to TRBJ2-7, with 10 bases that match TRBD2. Per germline, CDR1 WSHSY and CDR2 SAAADI. Trimming removed 6 bases from V and 2 bases from J; junction bases left unmatched: 4. This CDR3 has 14 amino acids.

The genes are TRBV19 and TRBJ2-1; 8 bases agree with TRBD1. V lost 5 bases, J lost 8 bases, and 17 bases stayed unmatched. The CDR3 consists of 17 residues. The germline V gene has CDR1 LNHDA and CDR2 SQIVND (reference sequence). The CDR3 here is CASSVSGQGRSSDEQFF. The CDR3 region has the DNA TGTGCCAGTAGTGTCTCTGGACAGGGTCGTAGTAGTGATGAGCAGTTCTTC.

This chain connects TRBV9 to TRBJ2-7; 7 positions match TRBD1. The J segment lost 6 bases and the V segment lost 4 bases, leaving 13 bases of the junction unmatched. Germline V gene lookup returns CDR1 SGDLS and CDR2 YYNGEE. This CDR3 comprises 15 residues. The CDR3 DNA reads as TGTGCCAGCAGCCTAGACGGGACAGCCCTTCTCGAGCAGTACTTC. Translating it yields CASSLDGTALLEQYF. Full variable domain (remainder filled in from reference TRBV9 and TRBJ2-7): DSGVTQTPKHLITATGQRVTLRCSPRSGDLSVYWYQQSLDQGLQFLIQYYNGEERAKGNILERFSAQQFPDLHSELNLSSLELGDSALYFCASSLDGTALLEQYFGPGTRLTVT.

The chain has TRBV19 and TRBJ2-7, with 11 positions matching TRBD1. CDR1 is LNHDA and CDR2 is SQIVND in the germline V gene (reference sequence). The CDR3 spans 16 residues. V shed 3 bases, J shed 10 bases, and the junction held 14 bases outside the gene matches. CDR3 sequence: CASSIGFGQGARDQYF. The CDR3 nucleotides read TGTGCCAGTAGTATCGGATTCGGACAGGGGGCTAGGGATCAGTACTTC.

V gene TRBV7-2 combines with J gene TRBJ2-1; TRBD1 might be the D (6 bases). The V end was cut by 7 bases, the J end by 10 bases, with 17 bases between. CDR1 and CDR2 (germline): SGHTA, FQGNSA. The CDR3 is made up of 13 amino acids. CDR3 nucleotides: TGTGCCAGCATGACTACAGGGATTGGGGAGCAGTTCTTC. It codes for CASMTTGIGEQFF.

This clone appeared once. This rearrangement joins TRBV27 to TRBJ1-2, with D possibly TRBD1 on 5 matching bases. V was cut by 5 bases and J by 11 bases, with 12 bases left in between. Germline V lookup: CDR1 MNHEY, CDR2 SMNVEV (reference sequence). The CDR3 length is 11 residues. The CDR3 spells CASSHLGHYTF. The CDR3 region has the DNA TGTGCCAGCAGTCATCTAGGACATTACACCTTC.

The J gene is TRBJ1-2, the V gene TRBV28, with TRBD1 matching 8 bases. The V and J ends lost 5 bases and 2 bases, in that order; junction bases with no gene match: 13. The CDR3 contains 17 residues. Germline V gives CDR1 MDHEN, CDR2 SYDVKM. The CDR3 nucleotides are TGTGCCAGCAGTCCCGGGACAGGACTATACTTGAACTATGGCTACACCTTC. This gives the protein CASSPGTGLYLNYGYTF.